A single TCR beta chain is shown here with its context. Its antigen remains unknown. These data originate in a study of vaccination and CD4 T cells after COVID-19. With the Oncomine TCR Beta short-read assay, DNA from cultured CD4+ T cells was sequenced. TCRdb redid the calling of the PCR reads with MiXCR, one entry per CDR3 protein. The sample has 7,000 to 10,000 distinct CDR3 sequences; roughly 70% are singletons. Germline V gene lookup returns CDR1 KGHSH and CDR2 LQKENI. The CDR3 length is 12 residues. Trimming removed 3 bases at V and 3 bases at J, with 6 bases between. The treatment was: approximately 9-day PBMC culture with coronavirus spike peptide pools or control peptides (ViraFEST assay).

The sample consisted of CD4+ T cells from blood, cultured in vitro. The rearrangement links TRBV18 to TRBJ2-7, with D tentatively TRBD2 (5 bases). The receptor was isolated from a human donor who had recovered from COVID-19. The CDR3 region is CASSPEVYEQYF. The CDR3 DNA reads TGTGCCAGCTCACCGGAGGTCTACGAGCAGTACTTC.